These T cell receptor beta chains were read from a single sample in a study of T cells in Graves' hyperthyroidism and ophthalmopathy. TCRdb itself ran the multiplex PCR reads through MiXCR, one entry per CDR3 protein. Of 450,000 to 700,000 distinct CDR3 sequences listed, under 60% are singletons. Sequenced: peripheral blood or thyroid tissue (not recorded which). All receptors come from a woman aged 18-29 years with Graves' hyperthyroidism. Each CDR3 is given with its conserved first and last residue. D genes are given only for firm matches. Size is stated for part of the rows, as once, few or many counts, or as a class when the clone is expanded.

clone_size: few
j_call: TRBJ2-7
d_call: .
v_call: TRBV7-6
cdr3_nt: TGTGCCAGCAGCTTGAAGGACGAGCAGTACTTC
cdr3_aa: CASSLKDEQYF

clone_size: .
j_call: TRBJ2-5
d_call: .
v_call: TRBV24-1
cdr3_nt: TGTGCCACCAGCGTTGCTGGGGGGAGGTTTGAGACCCAGTACTTC
cdr3_aa: CATSVAGGRFETQYF

clone_size: many
j_call: TRBJ2-7
d_call: TRBD2
v_call: TRBV20-1
cdr3_nt: TGCAGTGCTAGTAGCGGGAGGGCCTACGAGCAGTACTTC
cdr3_aa: CSASSGRAYEQYF

clone_size: many
j_call: TRBJ1-1
d_call: .
v_call: TRBV7-9
cdr3_nt: TGTGCCAGCAGCTGGAAAAAGGGAGGGACTGAAGCTTTCTTT
cdr3_aa: CASSWKKGGTEAFF

clone_size: many
j_call: TRBJ1-6
d_call: .
v_call: TRBV3-1
cdr3_nt: TGTGCCAGCAGCCACAGGGCCTCCTATAATTCACCCCTCCACTTT
cdr3_aa: CASSHRASYNSPLHF

clone_size: .
j_call: TRBJ1-5
d_call: .
v_call: TRBV7-3
cdr3_nt: TGTGCCAGCAGCTTCGGGGAATCGATCAATCAGCCCCAGCACTTT
cdr3_aa: CASSFGESINQPQHF

clone_size: .
j_call: TRBJ1-2
d_call: .
v_call: TRBV7-2
cdr3_nt: TGTGCCAGCAGCTCACTCCGGTCCAGGGCGGAAGGCTACACCTTC
cdr3_aa: CASSSLRSRAEGYTF

clone_size: .
j_call: TRBJ2-1
d_call: .
v_call: TRBV10-3
cdr3_nt: TGTGCCGTCGCCTTGGGTCATGAGCAGTTCTTC
cdr3_aa: CAVALGHEQFF

clone_size: many
j_call: TRBJ2-7
d_call: TRBD2
v_call: TRBV7-9
cdr3_nt: TGTGCCAGCAGCTCAGAACCCGGGACTAGCGGGAGGGTGACCTACGAGCAGTACTTC
cdr3_aa: CASSSEPGTSGRVTYEQYF

clone_size: .
j_call: TRBJ1-2
d_call: TRBD1
v_call: TRBV6-4
cdr3_nt: TGTGCCAGCAGTAACAGGGGGCTGAAGAACTATGGCTACACCTTC
cdr3_aa: CASSNRGLKNYGYTF

clone_size: many
j_call: TRBJ1-5
d_call: .
v_call: TRBV5-1
cdr3_nt: TGCGCCAGCAGCGTAGGGGGGAGGGGATCCAATCAGCCCCAGCATTTT
cdr3_aa: CASSVGGRGSNQPQHF

clone_size: .
j_call: TRBJ1-1
d_call: .
v_call: TRBV19
cdr3_nt: TGTGCCAGTAGTAGACTAGCGGGAGGGATGAACACTGAAGCTTTCTTT
cdr3_aa: CASSRLAGGMNTEAFF

clone_size: many
j_call: TRBJ2-7
d_call: TRBD2
v_call: TRBV4-1
cdr3_nt: TGCGCCAGCAGCCAACCCCGGGAGGGAACCTACGAGCAGTACTTC
cdr3_aa: CASSQPREGTYEQYF

clone_size: few
j_call: TRBJ2-6
d_call: .
v_call: TRBV28
cdr3_nt: TGTGCCAGCAGTTCATCAACCAGCTCTGGGGCCAACGTCCTGACTTTC
cdr3_aa: CASSSSTSSGANVLTF

clone_size: .
j_call: TRBJ1-3
d_call: .
v_call: TRBV9
cdr3_nt: TGTGCCAGCAGCGCCCCTATTGCCAGGAGGGTCCTTGGAAACACCATATATTTT
cdr3_aa: CASSAPIARRVLGNTIYF

clone_size: many
j_call: TRBJ2-7
d_call: TRBD2
v_call: TRBV9
cdr3_nt: TGTGCCAGCACCCGGAGCGGGGCTCGTTTCGACGAGCAGTACTTC
cdr3_aa: CASTRSGARFDEQYF

clone_size: few
j_call: TRBJ2-6
d_call: TRBD1
v_call: TRBV2
cdr3_nt: TGTGCCAGCAGCCCTCCGGGACAGGGCCTTCAAGGTTTCAACTCTGGGGCCAACGTCCTGACTTTC
cdr3_aa: CASSPPGQGLQGFNSGANVLTF

clone_size: .
j_call: TRBJ2-1
d_call: TRBD2
v_call: TRBV29-1
cdr3_nt: TGCAGCGTCCAGCCTAGCGGATCCTACAATGAGCAGTTCTTC
cdr3_aa: CSVQPSGSYNEQFF

clone_size: few
j_call: TRBJ2-7
d_call: .
v_call: TRBV5-6
cdr3_nt: TGTGCCAGCAGCCCCGAGGGTAGCGTCTTTTCCTACGAGCAGTACTTC
cdr3_aa: CASSPEGSVFSYEQYF

clone_size: .
j_call: TRBJ2-7
d_call: TRBD1
v_call: TRBV18
cdr3_nt: TGTGCCAGCTCACGGGACAGGACCGCCGAGCAGTACTTC
cdr3_aa: CASSRDRTAEQYF

clone_size: .
j_call: TRBJ2-7
d_call: .
v_call: TRBV20-1
cdr3_nt: TGCAGTGCCCCGGTCCCGGAGCCCTCCTACGAGCAGTACTTC
cdr3_aa: CSAPVPEPSYEQYF

clone_size: .
j_call: TRBJ1-5
d_call: .
v_call: TRBV20-1
cdr3_nt: TGCAGTGCTAGAATGTCAGGGATGGGGGATCAGCCCCAGCATTTT
cdr3_aa: CSARMSGMGDQPQHF

clone_size: many
j_call: TRBJ2-7
d_call: TRBD2
v_call: TRBV10-3
cdr3_nt: TGTGCCATCAAAGGACTAGCGGGAGTGGAGTACGAGCAGTACTTC
cdr3_aa: CAIKGLAGVEYEQYF

clone_size: few
j_call: TRBJ1-5
d_call: .
v_call: TRBV20-1
cdr3_nt: TGCAGTGCTAGAGCGGGAGTGCCCCAGCATTTT
cdr3_aa: CSARAGVPQHF

clone_size: many
j_call: TRBJ1-2
d_call: .
v_call: TRBV7-2
cdr3_nt: TGTGCCAGCAGCCAACAGAACTATGGCTACACCTTC
cdr3_aa: CASSQQNYGYTF